This TCR beta chain stems from a study of T cells in Graves' hyperthyroidism and ophthalmopathy. The CDR3 extends over 13 amino acids. Per the germline V gene, CDR1 is SQVTM and CDR2 is ANQGSEA. Unmatched junction bases numbered 3, after V lost 4 bases and J lost 2 bases. TCR beta CDR3 regions were amplified from RNA. Using the HTBI primer set, a first-round RT-PCR was run on the TCR CDR3. TCRdb called the multiplex PCR reads again in MiXCR, with one record for every CDR3 protein. Here the sample spans hundreds of thousands of distinct CDR3 sequences, approximately 14% being singletons. The source is a woman aged 55-75 years with Graves' ophthalmopathy. Sequences were obtained from blood. The V gene is TRBV29-1, the J gene TRBJ2-3, with TRBD1 matching over 7 bases. The CDR3 here is CSVGGQTTDTQYF. In DNA, the CDR3 is TGCAGCGTTGGGGGACAGACCACAGATACGCAGTATTTT.